One sample yielded the 12 T cell receptor beta chains listed below, sequenced in a study of blood T cell repertoires in COVID-19. Profiling relied on immunoSEQ multiplex PCR, and the TCRdb table lists in-frame clones only, not all of them. The table has around 240,000 clones, 91% seen once. Sequenced sample: PBMCs or T cells enriched from blood (not recorded which). The origin of the receptors is a human donor in a cohort exposed to, infected with or recovered from COVID-19 (not recorded which). The donor label of this sample is uncertain.

The V gene is TRBV7-3, the J gene TRBJ1-6; no clear D gene. Trimming took off 5 bases at V and 0 bases at J, with 14 bases between the two ends. Looked up from germline, CDR1 is SGHTA and CDR2 is FQGTGA. The length of the CDR3 is 17 residues. The CDR3 sequence is CASSPGPRVSYNSPLHF. The CDR3 coding sequence is TGTGCCAGCAGCCCGGGTCCACGGGTCTCCTATAATTCACCCCTCCACTTT.

The V and J genes are TRBV20-1 and TRBJ1-2; D not resolved. CDR3 length equals 14 residues. Trimming removed 3 bases from V and 4 bases from J, with 15 bases in between. The germline CDR1 and CDR2 sequences are DFQATT and SNEGSKA (reference sequence). The CDR3 region is CSASESDSTYGYTF. The CDR3 DNA is TGCAGTGCTAGTGAGAGCGATTCGACCTATGGCTACACCTTC.

The CDR3 bases are TGTGCCAGCAGCTATACAGGGGGCGACCAGCCCCAGCATTTT. Its translation: CASSYTGGDQPQHF. V and J are TRBV11-2 and TRBJ1-5, with TRBD1 identical over 9 bases. The J segment lost 7 bases and the V segment lost 4 bases, leaving 5 bases of the junction unmatched. The CDR3 has 14 amino acids. Germline-derived CDR1 and CDR2 are SGHAT and FQNNGV.

The chain is built from TRBV15 and TRBJ1-5; D perhaps matches TRBD1 (5 bases). This CDR3 region has 13 residues. Trimming shortened V by 0 bases and J by 10 bases, and 10 bases separated the two germline ends. The germline CDR1 and CDR2 sequences are LNHNV and YYDKDF (reference sequence). The DNA of the CDR3 is TGTGCCACCAGCAGAGATAGGGGTGAACCCCAGCATTTT. It translates to CATSRDRGEPQHF.

This chain uses TRBV2 with TRBJ2-7, with D unclear. V lost 2 bases and J 6 bases, leaving 14 bases between the germline ends. The CDR3 contains 14 residues. The germline V gene encodes CDR1 SNHLY and CDR2 FYNNEI. CDR3 protein: CASSEIEETGEQYF. DNA for the CDR3: TGTGCCAGCAGTGAAATTGAGGAAACCGGCGAGCAGTACTTC. Full variable domain (rest looked up from reference TRBV2 and TRBJ2-7): EPEVTQTPSHQVTQMGQEVILRCVPISNHLYFYWYRQILGQKVEFLVSFYNNEISEKSEIFDDQFSVERPDGSNFTLKIRSTKLEDSAMYFCASSEIEETGEQYFGPGTRLTVT.

The table lists this clone with a count of one. The chain links TRBV4-1 to TRBJ1-1; no firm D call. This CDR3 is built from 14 residues. Germline assignment: CDR1 MGHRA and CDR2 YSYEKL. V was shortened by 5 bases and J by 7 bases, with 17 bases between the two germline ends. CDR3 sequence: CASSLQQSVLEAFF. CDR3 DNA: TGCGCCAGCAGCTTACAACAGAGTGTGCTTGAAGCTTTCTTT.

This chain joins TRBV19 and TRBJ2-7; D is ambiguous. V was trimmed by 2 bases and J by 2 bases, leaving 10 bases between them. The CDR3 runs 14 residues. Germline V gene sequence: CDR1 LNHDA, CDR2 SQIVND (reference sequence). Here the CDR3 DNA reads TGTGCCAGTAGTATAACAGACACCGCCTACGAGCAGTACTTC. Amino acid sequence: CASSITDTAYEQYF.

As to this clone: It is unclear where the CDR3 begins or ends on the DNA, so no DNA is shown, and the CDR3 is as TCRdb lists it. This rearrangement joins TRBV27 to TRBJ2-1; TRBD2, the table's D call, was not compared with the DNA. The CDR3 length equals 14 residues, ends included. The germline CDR1 and CDR2 sequences are MNHEY and SMNVEV (reference sequence). The CDR3 loop reads CASSKVAGGSLGFF.

The CDR3 nucleotides are TGTGCCAGCAGCTTATCAGGGGATTTGGATGGCTACACCTTC. Protein sequence: CASSLSGDLDGYTF. V gene TRBV7-9 combines with J gene TRBJ1-2; a possible D gene is TRBD1 (6 bases). Germline V lookup: CDR1 SEHNR, CDR2 FQNEAQ (reference sequence). Trimming left V 2 bases short and J 6 bases short, with 13 bases between. The CDR3 spans 14 residues.

V gene TRBV5-4 combines with J gene TRBJ1-4, with D tentatively TRBD1 (5 bases). V was shortened by 4 bases and J by 4 bases, with 17 bases between the two germline ends. The CDR3 length is 16 residues. CDR1 and CDR2 from the germline V gene are SGHNT and YYREEE (reference sequence). CDR3 coding DNA: TGTGCCAGCAGCCCCGTTCACGACAGCGATAATGAAAAACTGTTTTTT. Translation: CASSPVHDSDNEKLFF.

This clone was seen more than once but under ten times. This CDR3 is also generated by other DNA sequences in the sample. V usage is TRBV30 and J usage is TRBJ2-1; 7 bases line up with TRBD2. Germline V gene lookup returns CDR1 GTSNPN and CDR2 SVGIG (reference sequence). This CDR3 has 14 amino acids. The J segment lost 3 bases and the V segment lost 5 bases, leaving 7 bases of the junction unmatched. The CDR3 region is CAWSRGTSYNEQFF. CDR3 in DNA: TGTGCCTGGTCGCGGGGGACGAGCTACAATGAGCAGTTCTTC. Filled out from reference TRBV30 and TRBJ2-1, the complete variable domain reads SQTIHQWPATLVQPVGSPLSLECTVEGTSNPNLYWYRQAAGRGLQLLFYSVGIGQISSEVPQNLSASRPQDRQFILSSKKLLLSDSGFYLCAWSRGTSYNEQFFGPGTRLTVL.

The chain uses TRBV5-5 and TRBJ2-7, with 9 bases lining up with TRBD2. Germline V gene sequence: CDR1 SGHKS, CDR2 YYEKEE (reference sequence). Trimming took 0 bases from V and 4 from J; bases not matched to a gene: 2. The CDR3 is 14 amino acids. The CDR3 bases are TGTGCCAGCAGCTTGGCTAGCGGGGTTTACGAGCAGTACTTC. Translated, it gives CASSLASGVYEQYF.